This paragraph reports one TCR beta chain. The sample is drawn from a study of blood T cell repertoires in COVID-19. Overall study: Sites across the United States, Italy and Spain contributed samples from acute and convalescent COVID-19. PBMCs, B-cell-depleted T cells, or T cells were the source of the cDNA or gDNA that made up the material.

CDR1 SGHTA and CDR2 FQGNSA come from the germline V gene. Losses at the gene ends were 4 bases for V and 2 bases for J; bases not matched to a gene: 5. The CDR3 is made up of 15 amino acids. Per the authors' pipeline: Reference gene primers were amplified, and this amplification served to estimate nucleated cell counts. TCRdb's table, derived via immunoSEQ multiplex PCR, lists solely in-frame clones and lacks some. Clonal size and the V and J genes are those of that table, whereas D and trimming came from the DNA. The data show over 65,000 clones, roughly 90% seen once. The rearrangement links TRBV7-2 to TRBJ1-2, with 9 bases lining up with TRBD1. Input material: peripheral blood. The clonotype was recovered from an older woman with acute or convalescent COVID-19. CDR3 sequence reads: CASSSSGQGNYGYTF. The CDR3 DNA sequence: TGTGCCAGCAGCTCCTCAGGACAGGGGAACTATGGCTACACCTTC.